The clone carrying this T cell receptor (beta chain) was seen a handful of times. What it binds is not known. The sample comes from a study of T cells in Graves' hyperthyroidism and ophthalmopathy. Study results and limitations: The blood repertoire included most of the expanded thyroid clonotypes above 0.001.

RNA transcripts provided the source from which TCR beta CDR3 regions were amplified. The primer set for the first-round RT-PCR of the TCR CDR3 was HTBI. Each CDR3 protein gets one entry after TCRdb re-called the multiplex PCR reads with MiXCR. The data contain around 340,000 distinct CDR3 sequences, about 14% of them seen just once; the ten biggest clones take up 20% to 25%. Diagnosis relied on clinical symptoms, serum thyroxine and TRAb, thyroid ultrasound and orbital computed tomography. The CDR3 extends over 15 amino acids. V shed 0 bases, J shed 3 bases, and the junction held 2 bases outside the gene matches. Germline V gene data show CDR1 as MNHEY and CDR2 as SVGAGI.

This chain connects TRBV6-5 to TRBJ2-7, with 10 nucleotides matching TRBD2. Sequencing input: blood. The TCR comes from a woman aged 25 to 45 with Graves' hyperthyroidism. The CDR3 DNA reads as TGTGCCAGCAGTTACTCGACTAGCGGGTTCTACGAGCAGTACTTC. The encoded protein is CASSYSTSGFYEQYF.